Below, 15 T cell receptor beta chains from the same sample are listed, as sequenced in a study of regulatory T cells in long-lasting Graves disease. For TCR beta, libraries came from iRepertoire HTBI primers and Arm-PCR of CDR3 regions. TCRdb processed the multiplex PCR reads anew with MiXCR; each CDR3 protein has one entry. The sample includes about 350,000 distinct CDR3 sequences, roughly a sixth of them seen just once. As for time point: newly diagnosed GD, antithyroid drugs for less than 3 months. Preparation of the TCR library used RNA extracted from PBMCs. The sample was also linked to a second study, of T cells in Graves' hyperthyroidism and ophthalmopathy.

The material was peripheral blood mononuclear cells (PBMCs), obtained at new diagnosis, from a patient treated with antithyroid drugs. These receptors all stem from a man in his forties with Graves disease.

This clonotype has just one count. The chain's CDR3 is CASSQTLGQGAAGEQYF. DNA for the CDR3: TGTGCCAGCAGCCAAACTCTCGGACAGGGGGCTGCCGGAGAGCAGTACTTC. The rearrangement uses TRBV6-1 and TRBJ2-7; 11 bases map to TRBD1. Germline lookup yields CDR1 MNHNS and CDR2 SASEGT. CDR3 length: 17 residues. The trim removed 6 bases at V and 7 bases at J, leaving 17 bases unmatched.

This clonotype has just a few counts. The CDR3 region has the DNA TGTGCCAGCAGCGACACTGGGACAGGGTCTCGTTCACCCCTCCACTTT. It encodes CASSDTGTGSRSPLHF. The J gene is TRBJ1-6, the V gene TRBV7-2; 9 nucleotides agree with TRBD1. The CDR3 spans 16 residues. Germline loops: CDR1 SGHTA, CDR2 FQGNSA. V was pared by 5 bases and J by 9 bases, with 11 bases of the junction left unmatched. The full variable domain, its missing parts supplied by reference TRBV7-2 and TRBJ1-6, is GAGVSQSPSNKVTEKGKDVELRCDPISGHTALYWYRQSLGQGLEFLIYFQGNSAPDKSGLPSDRFSAERTGGSVSTLTIQRTQQEDSAVYLCASSDTGTGSRSPLHFGNGTRLTVT.

This clonotype was counted at least ten times. The chain couples TRBV5-6 to TRBJ2-5; D unresolved. Germline CDR1 SGHDT, CDR2 YYEEEE. The CDR3 runs 14 residues. Trimming stripped 2 bases from V and 4 bases from J, with 12 bases between. CDR3 amino acids: CASSFGLSLETQYF. CDR3 nucleotide sequence: TGTGCCAGCAGCTTTGGCCTATCCCTAGAGACCCAGTACTTC.

This clonotype has at least ten counts. V gene TRBV3-1 combines with J gene TRBJ2-7; TRBD1 aligns across 7 bases. The trim removed 3 bases at V and 1 base at J, leaving 3 bases unmatched. Germline V lookup: CDR1 LGHDT, CDR2 YNNKEL (reference sequence). This CDR3 has 14 residues. CDR3 residues: CASSHPGQSYEQYF. The CDR3 DNA follows: TGTGCCAGCAGCCATCCGGGACAGTCCTACGAGCAGTACTTC.

In this sample, this clonotype turned up many times. The chain carries TRBV5-1 and TRBJ2-1; the match to TRBD2 covers 9 bases. The CDR3 covers 14 residues. V lost 0 bases to trimming and J lost 9 bases; unmatched junction nucleotides: 4. Germline V gene lookup returns CDR1 SGHRS and CDR2 YFSETQ. The DNA of the CDR3 is TGCGCCAGCAGCTTGGTGGCTAGCGGGGTTGAGCAGTTCTTC. Protein sequence: CASSLVASGVEQFF.

The rearrangement uses TRBV4-3 and TRBJ2-7; D perhaps matches TRBD1 (5 bases). CDR1 and CDR2 (germline): LGHNA, YSLEER. The CDR3 totals 17 residues. The V end was cut by 0 bases, the J end by 3 bases, with 18 bases between. The CDR3 DNA follows: TGCGCCAGCAGCCAAGATCCGTTCCAGGGAAGGAGCTACGAGCAGTACTTC. Protein: CASSQDPFQGRSYEQYF.

J is TRBJ1-2 and V is TRBV6-2 or TRBV6-3; D ambiguous. V gave up 1 base and J gave up 0 bases, with 9 bases separating them. The germline CDR1 and CDR2 sequences are MNHEY and SVGEGT. CDR3 length: 15 amino acids. The CDR3 region is CASSYFRQANYGYTF. The CDR3 DNA sequence: TGTGCCAGCAGTTACTTTCGTCAGGCTAACTATGGCTACACCTTC.

The chain uses TRBV19 and TRBJ2-2, with 8 nucleotides matching TRBD2. V lost 10 bases to trimming and J lost 6 bases; unmatched junction nucleotides: 4. Germline V gene data show CDR1 as LNHDA and CDR2 as SQIVND (reference sequence). The length of the CDR3 is 12 residues. CDR3 sequence reads: CATRLASGELFF. The DNA for the CDR3 is TGTGCCACCCGACTAGCGTCCGGGGAGCTGTTTTTT.

This clonotype has a count of ten or more. J is TRBJ1-5 and V is TRBV7-2; TRBD1 might be the D (5 bases). V was trimmed by 3 bases and J by 6 bases, leaving 15 bases between them. This CDR3 comprises 15 residues. CDR1 and CDR2 (germline): SGHTA, FQGNSA. CDR3 in amino acids: CASSLDRGRGQPQHF. The CDR3, as DNA: TGTGCCAGCAGCTTGGACCGGGGAAGGGGTCAGCCCCAGCATTTT.

This chain joins TRBV6-4 and TRBJ2-1; the D is unclear. Germline CDR1 is MRHNA and CDR2 is SNTAGT. V lost 8 bases and J 0 bases, leaving 14 bases between the germline ends. CDR3 length equals 15 residues. CDR3 region: CASGPESGSYNEQFF. CDR3 DNA: TGTGCCAGCGGACCAGAGAGTGGCTCCTACAATGAGCAGTTCTTC.

The table lists this clonotype with many counts. The gene calls are TRBV24-1 and TRBJ2-3; unclear D gene. V lost 4 bases and J lost 0, with 13 bases in between. This CDR3 comprises 16 residues. Germline V gene lookup returns CDR1 KGHDR and CDR2 SFDVKD. In DNA form, the CDR3 reads TGTGCCACCAGTGACGCCTACGGGTCTAGCACAGATACGCAGTATTTT. As protein: CATSDAYGSSTDTQYF.

This clonotype was detected ten times or more. The CDR3 protein is CAWQRDILNEKLFF. CDR3 coding DNA: TGTGCCTGGCAGCGGGACATCCTCAATGAAAAACTGTTTTTT. This sequence joins TRBV30 and TRBJ1-4; maybe TRBD1 (6 bases). V gave up 5 bases and J gave up 5 bases, with 15 bases separating them. Germline loops: CDR1 GTSNPN, CDR2 SVGIG (reference sequence). This CDR3 contains 14 residues.

This clonotype was observed at least ten times. The J gene is TRBJ2-5, the V gene TRBV6-2 or TRBV6-3; D is perhaps TRBD1 or TRBD2 (5 bases each). V gave up 5 bases and J gave up 2 bases, with 12 bases separating them. Looked up from germline, CDR1 is MNHEY and CDR2 is SVGEGT. This CDR3 is 14 amino acids long. CDR3 sequence reads: CASSTRDEQETQYF. CDR3 DNA: TGTGCCAGCAGTACGAGGGACGAACAAGAGACCCAGTACTTC.

This clonotype was detected many times. The chain is built from TRBV20-1 and TRBJ2-3; 7 bases map to TRBD2. V gave up 2 bases and J gave up 2 bases; unmatched junction bases: 1. This CDR3 spans 13 amino acids. Germline CDR1 reads DFQATT; CDR2 reads SNEGSKA (reference sequence). CDR3 bases: TGCAGTGCTAGACTAGCGGACACAGATACGCAGTATTTT. Translated, it gives CSARLADTDTQYF.

This clonotype came up a few times. The DNA for the CDR3 is TGCAGTGCTTCTGGGGCGGGGGGGTACACAGATACGCAGTATTTT. As protein: CSASGAGGYTDTQYF. This chain connects TRBV20-1 to TRBJ2-3, with TRBD2 matching 9 bases. The CDR3 runs 15 residues. The junction had 8 bases not matched to a gene; V was cut back by 5 bases and J by 2 bases. The germline gives CDR1 DFQATT, CDR2 SNEGSKA (reference sequence).